This entry lists 10 T cell receptor beta chains sequenced from one sample in a study of blood T cell repertoires in COVID-19. TCRdb's table, derived via immunoSEQ multiplex PCR, lists solely in-frame clones and lacks some. In the table there are about 480,000 clones, roughly 87% of which are singletons. Sequencing was carried out using peripheral blood. The receptors shown here come from a man between 18 and 29 years old with COVID-19, enrolled during active disease.

The chain is built from TRBV4-1 and TRBJ2-1; D ambiguous. The CDR3 has 12 amino acids. V lost 1 base and J lost 9, with 7 bases in between. CDR1 is MGHRA and CDR2 is YSYEKL in the germline V gene. Here the CDR3 reads CASSQGRGEQFF. Here the CDR3 DNA reads TGCGCCAGCAGCCAAGGCAGAGGTGAGCAGTTCTTC.

The V gene is TRBV7-9, the J gene TRBJ2-1; 13 positions agree with TRBD2. Germline loops: CDR1 SEHNR, CDR2 FQNEAQ (reference sequence). CDR3 size: 17 residues. The ends lost 6 bases at V and 3 bases at J; junction bases unmatched: 8. As DNA, the CDR3 is TGTGCCAGCAGTACTACCCGGACTAGCGGGGGCTACAATGAGCAGTTCTTC. As protein: CASSTTRTSGGYNEQFF.

The rearrangement links TRBV19 to TRBJ1-2; 11 nucleotides align to TRBD1. The CDR3 length is 16 residues. Germline V gene data show CDR1 as LNHDA and CDR2 as SQIVND (reference sequence). Trimming took 3 bases from V and 6 from J; bases not matched to a gene: 9. This CDR3 reads CASSMFGRDRGNGYTF. CDR3 DNA: TGTGCCAGTAGTATGTTTGGCCGGGACAGGGGGAATGGCTACACCTTC.

J is TRBJ1-6 and V is TRBV21-1; TRBD1 was called by the table and not checked on the DNA. TRBV21-1 is marked as a pseudogene. The CDR3 is 18 residues long. CDR3 nucleotides: TGTGCCAGCAGCAGTAGGACAGAGATCGTCTCCTATAATTCACCCCTCCACTTT. This gives the protein CASSSRTEIVSYNSPLHF.

CDR3 coding DNA: TGTGCCAGTAGACGGACAGGCTCCTACGAGCAGTACTTC. Residues: CASRRTGSYEQYF. The rearrangement uses TRBV19 and TRBJ2-7; 7 nucleotides agree with TRBD1. Unmatched junction bases numbered 2, after V lost 6 bases and J lost 0 bases. CDR1 and CDR2 from the germline V gene are LNHDA and SQIVND (reference sequence). The CDR3 is made up of 13 amino acids.

The CDR3 DNA follows: TGTGCCAGCAGCTTGGGAGGGGGTGGATTTTACGAGCAGTACTTC. It yields the protein CASSLGGGGFYEQYF. This chain connects TRBV7-9 to TRBJ2-7; D might be TRBD2 (7 bases). Germline V gene lookup returns CDR1 SEHNR and CDR2 FQNEAQ (reference sequence). V shed 3 bases and J shed 4 bases, with 16 bases lying between them. This CDR3 has 15 amino acids.

The chain links TRBV3-1 (or the pseudogene TRBV3-2) to TRBJ1-1; 8 bases fit TRBD1. CDR1 is LGHDT and CDR2 is YNNKEL in the germline V gene (reference sequence). The CDR3 consists of 14 residues. V lost 4 bases and J lost 6; bases outside the gene matches: 7. DNA of the CDR3: TGTGCCAGCAGCCCTTCAGGGGGCTGGGCTGAAGCTTTCTTT. Translated, it gives CASSPSGGWAEAFF.

As DNA, the CDR3 is TGTGCCAGCAGCCAGGAACTAGCGGGAGACACAGATACGCAGTATTTT. Its translation: CASSQELAGDTDTQYF. The chain combines TRBV3-1 (or the pseudogene TRBV3-2) with TRBJ2-3; the match to TRBD2 covers 11 bases. The CDR3 has 16 amino acids. Per germline, CDR1 LGHDT and CDR2 YNNKEL (reference sequence). With 3 bases clipped from V and 2 bases from J, the junction kept 4 bases outside the gene matches.

DNA for the CDR3: TGTGCCAGCAGCTATAGCGGGAACAAGGAGACCCAGTACTTC. Amino acid sequence: CASSYSGNKETQYF. The chain employs TRBV7-8 and TRBJ2-5; 8 positions agree with TRBD2. CDR3 size: 14 residues. CDR1 and CDR2 (germline): SGHVS, FQNEAQ. The junction had 6 bases not matched to a gene; V was cut back by 4 bases and J by 5 bases.

V is TRBV11-2 and J is TRBJ2-7; maybe TRBD2 (5 bases). The CDR3 is 15 amino acids. Per germline, CDR1 SGHAT and CDR2 FQNNGV. The V end lost 0 bases, the J end lost 6 bases, and 15 bases lay between the germline ends. CDR3 residues: CASSLDSSLALEQYF. The CDR3 nucleotides are TGTGCCAGCAGCTTAGATAGCTCTCTAGCCCTCGAGCAGTACTTC. The full variable domain, in which reference TRBV11-2 and TRBJ2-7 provide the parts outside the CDR3, is EAGVAQSPRYKIIEKRQSVAFWCNPISGHATLYWYQQILGQGPKLLIQFQNNGVVDDSQLPKDRFSAERLKGVDSTLKIQPAKLEDSAVYLCASSLDSSLALEQYFGPGTRLTVT.